This T cell receptor beta chain was identified in a study of blood T cells in healthy people across ages. Alongside a J-beta primer mix, a sample-barcoded 5' primer served in a second PCR lasting roughly 7 to 11 cycles. TCRdb fed the 5' RACE reads into MiXCR, producing one record per CDR3 protein. The table has roughly 1,300,000 distinct CDR3 sequences, approximately 59% seen once. This CDR3 spans 15 amino acids. The V and J ends lost 0 bases and 1 base respectively, with 7 bases between them. This clonotype was seen a few times. This sequence was found in a man aged 18 to 30 in good health. Source material: blood. The rearrangement links TRBV12-3 or TRBV12-4 to TRBJ2-1, with D possibly TRBD1 on 5 matching bases. The CDR3 DNA follows: TGTGCCAGCAGTTTAGCCAGGGTGTCCTACAATGAGCAGTTCTTC. Amino acid sequence: CASSLARVSYNEQFF.